This entry lists 32 T cell receptor beta chains sequenced from one sample in a study of blood T cell repertoires in COVID-19. Clones were read by immunoSEQ multiplex PCR, and TCRdb kept only the in-frame ones, dropping some. Among about 86,000 clones listed, 65% to 85% were seen once. The sequenced material came from peripheral blood. Receptors were obtained from a woman older than 75 with active or convalescent COVID-19.

This clone was counted a few times. The chain recombines TRBV12-3 or TRBV12-4 with TRBJ1-5, with D possibly TRBD1 on 5 matching bases. Trimming cost V 3 bases and J 3 bases, with 6 bases left between them. The CDR3 consists of 13 residues. The CDR3 bases are TGTGCCAGCAGTTTCAGGGTCAATCAGCCCCAGCATTTT. Amino acids: CASSFRVNQPQHF.

In this sample, this clone turned up many times. The chain links TRBV2 to TRBJ1-4, with a tentative D call TRBD1 (5 bases). The CDR3 length is 14 residues. V lost 7 bases, J lost 8 bases, and 17 bases lay in between. The germline V gene has CDR1 SNHLY and CDR2 FYNNEI. CDR3 DNA sequence: TGTGCCAGCAAGCTGGGGGGGATGGGGGAAAAACTGTTTTTT. It translates to CASKLGGMGEKLFF.

The chain is built from TRBV19 and TRBJ2-1; 11 positions match TRBD2. This CDR3 has 16 residues. V lost 3 bases to trimming and J lost 4 bases; unmatched junction nucleotides: 5. The germline V gene encodes CDR1 LNHDA and CDR2 SQIVND (reference sequence). The CDR3 DNA follows: TGTGCCAGTAGTATTAGTGGGACTAGCGGATACAATGAGCAGTTCTTC. The encoded protein is CASSISGTSGYNEQFF.

Concerning this clone itself: Within the sample, other DNA sequences also encode this same CDR3. This chain links TRBV6-1 with TRBJ2-7; 7 bases fit TRBD1. The CDR3 covers 14 residues. V gave up 0 bases and J gave up 3 bases; unmatched junction bases: 2. Per germline, CDR1 MNHNS and CDR2 SASEGT. Written as DNA, the CDR3 is TGTGCCAGCAGTGAAGCCCGGACAGGCTACGAGCAGTACTTC. Amino acid sequence: CASSEARTGYEQYF.

This rearrangement joins TRBV9 to TRBJ2-7, with TRBD1 as a possible D gene (5 bases). V was shortened by 1 base and J by 5 bases, with 13 bases between the two germline ends. The CDR3 consists of 14 residues. Germline-derived CDR1 and CDR2 are SGDLS and YYNGEE. CDR3 protein: CASSVLGAWDEQYF. The DNA of the CDR3 is TGTGCCAGCAGCGTACTTGGGGCATGGGACGAGCAGTACTTC.

The genes are TRBV28 and TRBJ1-1, with D unresolved. V shed 3 bases and J shed 2 bases, with 4 bases lying between them. The CDR3 is made up of 12 amino acids. The V gene's germline CDR1 is MDHEN and CDR2 SYDVKM. CDR3 DNA: TGTGCCAGCAGTTTCCCTAACACTGAAGCTTTCTTT. Its protein is CASSFPNTEAFF.

V and J are TRBV13 and TRBJ1-5, with 7 nucleotides matching TRBD1. Germline V gives CDR1 PRHDT, CDR2 FYEKMQ (reference sequence). V shed 0 bases, J shed 4 bases, and the junction held 0 bases outside the gene matches. The CDR3 runs to 14 residues. This CDR3 is CASSLGTGNQPQHF. CDR3 nucleotide sequence: TGTGCCAGCAGCTTAGGGACAGGGAATCAGCCCCAGCATTTT. The variable domain in full, completed from reference TRBV13 and TRBJ1-5, reads AAGVIQSPRHLIKEKRETATLKCYPIPRHDTVYWYQQGPGQDPQFLISFYEKMQSDKGSIPDRFSAQQFSDYHSELNMSSLELGDSALYFCASSLGTGNQPQHFGDGTRLSIL.

This sequence joins TRBV19 and TRBJ2-1; 7 bases map to TRBD1. Trimming removed 5 bases from V and 5 bases from J; junction bases left unmatched: 3. The CDR3 sequence is 13 residues long. Germline CDR1 is LNHDA and CDR2 is SQIVND (reference sequence). In DNA, the CDR3 is TGTGCCAGTAGTGTGGGACAGAACAATGAGCAGTTCTTC. This codes for CASSVGQNNEQFF. Filled out from reference TRBV19 and TRBJ2-1, the complete variable domain reads DGGITQSPKYLFRKEGQNVTLSCEQNLNHDAMYWYRQDPGQGLRLIYYSQIVNDFQKGDIAEGYSVSREKKESFPLTVTSAQKNPTAFYLCASSVGQNNEQFFGPGTRLTVL.

The chain joins TRBV7-3 to TRBJ1-6; TRBD1 agrees at 8 bases. Germline CDR1 reads SGHTA; CDR2 reads FQGTGA. The J segment lost 8 bases and the V segment lost 2 bases, leaving 5 bases of the junction unmatched. This CDR3 has 15 residues. CDR3 loop: CASSLVGTGDSPLHF. The DNA for the CDR3 is TGTGCCAGCAGCTTAGTAGGGACAGGAGATTCACCCCTCCACTTT. The whole variable domain, remainder taken from reference TRBV7-3 and TRBJ1-6, is GAGVSQTPSNKVTEKGKYVELRCDPISGHTALYWYRQSLGQGPEFLIYFQGTGAADDSGLPNDRFFAVRPEGSVSTLKIQRTERGDSAVYLCASSLVGTGDSPLHFGNGTRLTVT.

V is TRBV9 and J is TRBJ1-2; a possible D gene is TRBD1 (6 bases). The germline V gene has CDR1 SGDLS and CDR2 YYNGEE. V was clipped by 4 bases and J by 5 bases, with 18 bases between them. The CDR3 contains 15 residues. The CDR3 DNA follows: TGTGCCAGCAGCCACCACCCGGACAGTGCATATGGCTACACCTTC. Translation gives CASSHHPDSAYGYTF.

The chain combines TRBV10-3 with TRBJ1-5, with 10 bases identical to TRBD1. Germline V gene data show CDR1 as ENHRY and CDR2 as SYGVKD. The CDR3 is 15 amino acids. V was clipped by 5 bases and J by 5 bases; unmatched bases: 6. The CDR3 nucleotides read TGTGCCATCAGTCTCTCCGGGACAGGGGATCAGCCCCAGCATTTT. It translates to CAISLSGTGDQPQHF.

V is TRBV11-2 and J is TRBJ2-7; 10 nucleotides line up with TRBD2. CDR3 size: 15 residues. The V segment lost 1 base and the J segment 3 bases; nucleotides outside the gene matches: 3. Per the germline V gene, CDR1 is SGHAT and CDR2 is FQNNGV. CDR3 amino acids: CASSLVLAGVYEQYF. CDR3 DNA: TGTGCCAGCAGCTTAGTGCTAGCGGGAGTCTACGAGCAGTACTTC.

The chain has TRBV3-1 (or the pseudogene TRBV3-2) and TRBJ2-5, with TRBD1 as a possible D gene (6 bases). V shed 4 bases and J shed 0 bases, with 9 bases lying between them. The CDR3 covers 14 residues. Looked up from germline, CDR1 is LGHDT and CDR2 is YNNKEL (reference sequence). The CDR3 sequence is CASSRRGYQETQYF. The CDR3 DNA sequence: TGTGCCAGCAGCCGCAGGGGATACCAAGAGACCCAGTACTTC.

This clone was counted a few times. This chain links TRBV19 with TRBJ1-4, with a possible D match to TRBD1 (5 bases). This CDR3 has 15 amino acids. The germline V gene encodes CDR1 LNHDA and CDR2 SQIVND (reference sequence). Trimming left V 1 base short and J 4 bases short, with 10 bases between. Here the CDR3 DNA reads TGTGCCAGTAGTATAGGGGGCGCCTATAATGAAAAACTGTTTTTT. Protein product: CASSIGGAYNEKLFF.

The chain uses TRBV10-3 and TRBJ1-5, with TRBD1 matching over 9 bases. The CDR3 sequence is 13 residues long. From germline, CDR1 is ENHRY and CDR2 SYGVKD. The ends lost 9 bases at V and 5 bases at J; junction bases unmatched: 5. The CDR3 loop reads CAIQGAGDQPQHF. CDR3 bases: TGTGCCATACAGGGGGCGGGTGATCAGCCCCAGCATTTT.

In its sample, this clone was seen once. The rearrangement joins TRBV2 to TRBJ2-5; 11 bases agree with TRBD2. The CDR3 totals 14 residues. With 8 bases clipped from V and 4 bases from J, the junction kept 6 bases outside the gene matches. From germline, CDR1 is SNHLY and CDR2 FYNNEI. The CDR3 DNA follows: TGTGCCAGCTCTCTAGCGGGGGGTAGAGAGACCCAGTACTTC. Its protein is CASSLAGGRETQYF.

This rearrangement joins TRBV6-6 to TRBJ1-6; D uncertain. Per the germline V gene, CDR1 is MNHNY and CDR2 is SVGAGI (reference sequence). The CDR3 spans 16 residues. Trimming removed 0 bases at V and 7 bases at J, with 13 bases between. CDR3 sequence: CASSYSQGRGNSPLHF. As DNA, the CDR3 is TGTGCCAGCAGTTACTCCCAAGGTCGAGGGAATTCACCCCTCCACTTT.

About this clone itself: Other DNA sequences in this specimen translate into the identical CDR3. The chain recombines TRBV5-1 with TRBJ1-5; D gene ambiguous. Between the trimmed V and J ends, which lost 2 bases and 5 bases, there was a span of 8 bases. The CDR3 extends over 13 amino acids. CDR1 is SGHRS and CDR2 is YFSETQ in the germline V gene. The chain's CDR3 is CASSFGGDQPQHF. CDR3 bases: TGCGCCAGCAGCTTCGGCGGGGATCAGCCCCAGCATTTT.

Details on this clone: An end of the junction differs from the germline gene, which may be a read error. The rearrangement uses TRBV20-1 and TRBJ1-2; no clear D gene. Germline CDR1 DFQATT, CDR2 SNEGSKA (reference sequence). The CDR3 length is 11 residues. The CDR3 region is CSARAPRVDTF. DNA for the CDR3: TGCAGTGCCAGAGCACCCCGGGTCGACACCTTC.

The J gene is TRBJ1-1, the V gene TRBV5-1; D ambiguous. Germline loops: CDR1 SGHRS, CDR2 YFSETQ. This CDR3 comprises 13 residues. V was shortened by 2 bases and J by 4 bases, with 9 bases between the two germline ends. The CDR3 protein is CASSFAGSTEAFF. The CDR3 coding sequence is TGCGCCAGCAGCTTTGCGGGGAGCACTGAAGCTTTCTTT.

The chain uses TRBV3-1 (or the pseudogene TRBV3-2) and TRBJ2-7, with 7 nucleotides matching TRBD1. The CDR3 covers 16 residues. V gave up 0 bases and J gave up 6 bases; unmatched junction bases: 11. Looked up from germline, CDR1 is LGHDT and CDR2 is YNNKEL (reference sequence). Here the CDR3 reads CASSQEGTASIPEQYF. The DNA for the CDR3 is TGTGCCAGCAGCCAAGAGGGGACAGCCTCTATTCCCGAGCAGTACTTC.

J is TRBJ1-3 and V is TRBV15; 11 bases align to TRBD1. The CDR3 extends over 14 amino acids. CDR1 and CDR2 (germline): LNHNV, YYDKDF (reference sequence). The junction had 3 bases not matched to a gene; V was cut back by 4 bases and J by 7 bases. CDR3 DNA sequence: TGTGCCACCAGCAAGGGACAGGGGGGGAACACCATATATTTT. Its protein product is CATSKGQGGNTIYF.

The chain is built from TRBV27 and TRBJ1-2, with 7 nucleotides matching TRBD1. V was pared by 10 bases and J by 6 bases, with 11 bases of the junction left unmatched. The length of the CDR3 is 13 residues. Looked up from germline, CDR1 is MNHEY and CDR2 is SMNVEV (reference sequence). CDR3: CANLETGRNGYTF. The CDR3 bases are TGTGCCAACCTCGAGACAGGGAGGAATGGCTACACCTTC.

The chain links TRBV27 to TRBJ1-1, with 8 bases aligning to TRBD1. V was clipped by 6 bases and J by 4 bases; unmatched bases: 4. The CDR3 is 13 residues long. Germline loops: CDR1 MNHEY, CDR2 SMNVEV (reference sequence). CDR3 region: CASRDTGGTEAFF. Here the CDR3 DNA reads TGTGCCAGCAGAGATACAGGGGGCACTGAAGCTTTCTTT.

V gene TRBV28 combines with J gene TRBJ2-1; tentatively, D is TRBD2 (5 bases). Per the germline V gene, CDR1 is MDHEN and CDR2 is SYDVKM. This CDR3 has 17 amino acids. V gave up 7 bases and J gave up 0 bases, with 19 bases separating them. The CDR3 sequence is CASNPGMPVSSYNEQFF. DNA for the CDR3: TGTGCCAGCAACCCGGGGATGCCCGTAAGCTCCTACAATGAGCAGTTCTTC.

The V and J genes are TRBV6-5 and TRBJ2-7; 12 bases are a match to TRBD2. The trim removed 4 bases at V and 6 bases at J, leaving 4 bases unmatched. The germline CDR1 and CDR2 sequences are MNHEY and SVGAGI. The CDR3 loop spans 14 amino acids. For the CDR3, the DNA is TGTGCCAGCAGTTCCAGGACTAGCGGGGCCGAGCAGTACTTC. This encodes CASSSRTSGAEQYF.

The chain employs TRBV28 and TRBJ1-5; 8 bases match TRBD1. This CDR3 region has 19 residues. J was trimmed by 5 bases and V by 6 bases; bases with no gene match: 21. The germline gives CDR1 MDHEN, CDR2 SYDVKM. Here the CDR3 DNA reads TGTGCCAGCAGCTCCCCCAGGGGGCCTGGTATAAAGCGGGATCAGCCCCAGCATTTT. This translates into CASSSPRGPGIKRDQPQHF.

V is TRBV5-1 and J is TRBJ1-1, with D uncertain. Germline V gene sequence: CDR1 SGHRS, CDR2 YFSETQ. Trimming stripped 3 bases from V and 8 bases from J, with 14 bases between. The CDR3 runs to 13 residues. CDR3 amino acids: CASSSRGTVEAFF. The CDR3 nucleotides read TGCGCCAGCAGCTCCCGGGGTACGGTGGAAGCTTTCTTT.

The chain uses TRBV12-3 or TRBV12-4 and TRBJ2-5, with D perhaps TRBD2 (6 bases). The CDR3 is 13 residues long. Trimming took 6 bases from V and 4 from J, leaving 12 bases between them. The CDR3 region has the DNA TGTGCCAGCAGCCCTCTGGGGGGAGAGACCCAGTACTTC. It codes for CASSPLGGETQYF.

The chain couples TRBV5-4 to TRBJ2-1; 8 nucleotides match TRBD2. The germline gives CDR1 SGHNT, CDR2 YYREEE (reference sequence). Unmatched junction bases numbered 14, after V lost 6 bases and J lost 6 bases. The length of the CDR3 is 16 residues. CDR3 amino acids: CASKRSLRGEGNEQFF. DNA of the CDR3: TGTGCCAGCAAGAGGTCTTTGCGGGGGGAAGGCAATGAGCAGTTCTTC.

This sequence joins TRBV5-1 and TRBJ2-1, with 9 positions matching TRBD2. The junction had 5 bases not matched to a gene; V was cut back by 0 bases and J by 4 bases. This CDR3 spans 16 amino acids. Germline-derived CDR1 and CDR2 are SGHRS and YFSETQ. The CDR3 coding sequence is TGCGCCAGCAGCTTGGCCGGGACTAGCATTTACAATGAGCAGTTCTTC. This encodes CASSLAGTSIYNEQFF.

This chain uses TRBV7-6 with TRBJ2-5, with D possibly being TRBD1 (7 bases). This CDR3 has 15 residues. Germline assignment: CDR1 SGHVS and CDR2 FNYEAQ. V was cut by 5 bases and J by 7 bases, with 20 bases left in between. CDR3 sequence reads: CASSRYGQGGVTQYF. In DNA form, the CDR3 reads TGTGCCAGCAGCCGATACGGCCAGGGGGGAGTGACCCAGTACTTC.